The T cell receptor beta chain described here comes from a study of blood T cell repertoires in COVID-19. Study-level information: Samples came from the United States, Italy and Spain, spanning acute and convalescent COVID-19.

The assay was immunoSEQ multiplex PCR, and TCRdb's table has in-frame clones only and misses some. The data show 300,000 or so clones, 90% seen once. This CDR3 contains 15 residues. V gave up 5 bases and J gave up 3 bases, with 16 bases separating them. CDR1 SGHTS and CDR2 YDEGEE come from the germline V gene. The sequencing input was peripheral blood. This receptor was taken from a woman between 40 and 50 years old with acute or convalescent COVID-19. The rearrangement links TRBV5-8 to TRBJ2-3; a weak D match, TRBD1 (6 bases). This CDR3 reads CASREVQGYTDTQYF. As DNA, the CDR3 is TGTGCCAGCAGGGAGGTGCAGGGGTATACAGATACGCAGTATTTT.